The 13 T cell receptor beta chains given below trace back to one sample, sequenced in a study of blood T cells in healthy people across ages. With a J-beta primer mix and a sample-barcoded 5' primer, a second PCR ran about 7 to 11 cycles. TCRdb fed the 5' RACE reads into MiXCR, producing one record per CDR3 protein. The sample consists of about 540,000 distinct CDR3 sequences, more than 20% of them appearing once. These data are also associated with another study on T cells of mothers and their children.

Sequenced input: blood. The origin of the receptors is a boy between 5 and 17 years old in good health.

DNA for the CDR3: TGTGCCATCAAGACAGGGGGAAATGAGCAGTTCTTC. It is translated as CAIKTGGNEQFF. The chain employs TRBV27 and TRBJ2-1, with 9 bases identical to TRBD1. The ends lost 10 bases at V and 7 bases at J; junction bases unmatched: 5. This CDR3 contains 12 residues. The germline V gene encodes CDR1 MNHEY and CDR2 SMNVEV (reference sequence).

Worth noting for this clonotype: The junction shows a germline mismatch at one end, possibly a read error. The V call is TRBV12-3 or TRBV12-4, the J call TRBJ2-5; a weak D match, TRBD2 (6 bases). The CDR3 consists of 15 residues. CDR3 coding DNA: TGTGCCGGCAGTGTTCAGGGAGGTATCGAGGAGACCCAGTACTTC. Its protein product is CAGSVQGGIEETQYF.

This clonotype was detected only a few times. The chain joins TRBV20-1 to TRBJ1-1; no definite D call. There are 15 residues in the CDR3. The germline V gene encodes CDR1 DFQATT and CDR2 SNEGSKA (reference sequence). V was trimmed by 0 bases and J by 4 bases, leaving 15 bases between them. The CDR3 bases are TGCAGTGCTAGAGATACTTCGCGCCCTATCACTGAAGCTTTCTTT. Encoded protein: CSARDTSRPITEAFF.

This clonotype came up a few times. The chain is built from TRBV20-1 and TRBJ1-1; 7 bases map to TRBD1. In germline, CDR1 is DFQATT, CDR2 SNEGSKA (reference sequence). The CDR3 spans 14 residues. Here the CDR3 reads CRLEPYRGNTEAFF. CDR3 bases: TGCAGGCTAGAACCTTACAGGGGGAACACTGAAGCTTTCTTT.

This chain links TRBV7-2 with TRBJ1-2, with a weak D call TRBD1 (5 bases). V gave up 3 bases and J gave up 9 bases, with 14 bases separating them. The CDR3 extends over 13 amino acids. CDR1 is SGHTA, CDR2 FQGNSA, per germline. The CDR3 spells CASSLFGEGRYTF. The CDR3 nucleotides are TGTGCCAGCAGCTTGTTTGGAGAGGGGCGCTACACCTTC.

CDR3 sequence reads: CASSQERGRASEAFF. The CDR3 bases are TGCGCCAGCAGCCAAGAACGTGGCAGGGCAAGTGAAGCTTTCTTT. The chain employs TRBV4-1 and TRBJ1-1; a possible D gene is TRBD1 (5 bases). The CDR3 loop spans 15 amino acids. V dropped 0 bases and J dropped 7 bases, with 15 bases sitting between them. Germline V gene sequence: CDR1 MGHRA, CDR2 YSYEKL.

The chain has TRBV10-3 and TRBJ2-7; TRBD1 agrees at 7 bases. The germline CDR1 and CDR2 sequences are ENHRY and SYGVKD. The V and J ends lost 3 bases and 2 bases, in that order; junction bases with no gene match: 7. CDR3 length: 15 amino acids. The CDR3 sequence is CAISDWDSTPYEQYF. CDR3 DNA: TGTGCCATCAGTGATTGGGACAGCACCCCCTACGAGCAGTACTTC.

J is TRBJ1-4 and V is TRBV9, with TRBD1 matching 7 bases. The germline gives CDR1 SGDLS, CDR2 YYNGEE. With V trimmed by 0 bases and J by 3 bases, 5 bases remained unmatched. The CDR3 loop spans 16 amino acids. CDR3 protein: CASSVGGQRSNEKLFF. DNA for the CDR3: TGTGCCAGCAGCGTAGGGGGACAGCGATCTAATGAAAAACTGTTTTTT.

This sequence joins TRBV7-2 and TRBJ1-5; D not certain. Trimming cost V 1 base and J 6 bases, with 10 bases left between them. The CDR3 is 14 residues long. Germline assignment: CDR1 SGHTA and CDR2 FQGNSA. For the CDR3, the DNA is TGTGCCAGCAGCTTAGTTCAGTCGAGTCAGCCCCAGCATTTT. Translation gives CASSLVQSSQPQHF.

V and J are TRBV4-3 and TRBJ2-3, with D maybe TRBD1 (6 bases). Trimming removed 4 bases at V and 2 bases at J, with 16 bases between. The CDR3 consists of 16 residues. Germline-derived CDR1 and CDR2 are LGHNA and YSLEER. The CDR3 sequence: CASSRQWGQNTDTQYF. For the CDR3, the DNA is TGCGCCAGCAGCCGGCAATGGGGACAAAACACAGATACGCAGTATTTT.

This clonotype was seen more than once but under ten times. The V and J genes are TRBV5-4 and TRBJ2-2, with 8 nucleotides matching TRBD2. Germline loops: CDR1 SGHNT, CDR2 YYREEE (reference sequence). Trimming took 0 bases from V and 5 from J; bases not matched to a gene: 3. CDR3 size: 15 residues. The CDR3 coding sequence is TGTGCCAGCAGCTTGGTGGCGGGAGGTACCGGGGAGCTGTTTTTT. The encoded protein is CASSLVAGGTGELFF. The full variable domain, in which reference TRBV5-4 and TRBJ2-2 provide the parts outside the CDR3, is ETGVTQSPTHLIKTRGQQVTLRCSSQSGHNTVSWYQQALGQGPQFIFQYYREEENGRGNFPPRFSGLQFPNYSSELNVNALELDDSALYLCASSLVAGGTGELFFGEGSRLTVL.

This chain connects TRBV5-1 to TRBJ2-3; 13 nucleotides align to TRBD2. V shed 3 bases, J shed 1 base, and the junction held 5 bases outside the gene matches. From germline, CDR1 is SGHRS and CDR2 YFSETQ. CDR3 length: 17 amino acids. CDR3 sequence reads: CASSSSGLAGGTDTQYF. Here the CDR3 DNA reads TGCGCCAGCAGCTCTTCCGGACTAGCGGGGGGCACAGATACGCAGTATTTT.

In nucleotides, the CDR3 is TGTGCCACCAGCATAGAAGCGAGGGGGTACGGACGCTCCTACGAGCAGTACTTC. Translation gives CATSIEARGYGRSYEQYF. The J gene is TRBJ2-7, the V gene TRBV15, with D maybe TRBD1 (6 bases). The CDR3 has 18 residues. Germline V gene sequence: CDR1 LNHNV, CDR2 YYDKDF (reference sequence). V was cut by 4 bases and J by 0 bases, with 22 bases left in between.